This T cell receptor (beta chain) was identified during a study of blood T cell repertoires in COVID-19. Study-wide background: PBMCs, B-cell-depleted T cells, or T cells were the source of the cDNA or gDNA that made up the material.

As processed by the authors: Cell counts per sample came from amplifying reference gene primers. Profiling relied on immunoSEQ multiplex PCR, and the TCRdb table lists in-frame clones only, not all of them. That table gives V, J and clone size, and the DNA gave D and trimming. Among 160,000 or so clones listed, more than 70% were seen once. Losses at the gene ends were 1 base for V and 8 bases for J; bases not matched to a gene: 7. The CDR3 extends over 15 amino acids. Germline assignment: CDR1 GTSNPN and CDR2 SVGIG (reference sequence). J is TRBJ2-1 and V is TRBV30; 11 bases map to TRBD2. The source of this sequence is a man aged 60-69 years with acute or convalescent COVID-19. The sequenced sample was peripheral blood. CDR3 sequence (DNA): TGTGCCTGGAGTGGTCTAGCGGGGGGCAAAGATGAGCAGTTCTTC. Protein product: CAWSGLAGGKDEQFF.